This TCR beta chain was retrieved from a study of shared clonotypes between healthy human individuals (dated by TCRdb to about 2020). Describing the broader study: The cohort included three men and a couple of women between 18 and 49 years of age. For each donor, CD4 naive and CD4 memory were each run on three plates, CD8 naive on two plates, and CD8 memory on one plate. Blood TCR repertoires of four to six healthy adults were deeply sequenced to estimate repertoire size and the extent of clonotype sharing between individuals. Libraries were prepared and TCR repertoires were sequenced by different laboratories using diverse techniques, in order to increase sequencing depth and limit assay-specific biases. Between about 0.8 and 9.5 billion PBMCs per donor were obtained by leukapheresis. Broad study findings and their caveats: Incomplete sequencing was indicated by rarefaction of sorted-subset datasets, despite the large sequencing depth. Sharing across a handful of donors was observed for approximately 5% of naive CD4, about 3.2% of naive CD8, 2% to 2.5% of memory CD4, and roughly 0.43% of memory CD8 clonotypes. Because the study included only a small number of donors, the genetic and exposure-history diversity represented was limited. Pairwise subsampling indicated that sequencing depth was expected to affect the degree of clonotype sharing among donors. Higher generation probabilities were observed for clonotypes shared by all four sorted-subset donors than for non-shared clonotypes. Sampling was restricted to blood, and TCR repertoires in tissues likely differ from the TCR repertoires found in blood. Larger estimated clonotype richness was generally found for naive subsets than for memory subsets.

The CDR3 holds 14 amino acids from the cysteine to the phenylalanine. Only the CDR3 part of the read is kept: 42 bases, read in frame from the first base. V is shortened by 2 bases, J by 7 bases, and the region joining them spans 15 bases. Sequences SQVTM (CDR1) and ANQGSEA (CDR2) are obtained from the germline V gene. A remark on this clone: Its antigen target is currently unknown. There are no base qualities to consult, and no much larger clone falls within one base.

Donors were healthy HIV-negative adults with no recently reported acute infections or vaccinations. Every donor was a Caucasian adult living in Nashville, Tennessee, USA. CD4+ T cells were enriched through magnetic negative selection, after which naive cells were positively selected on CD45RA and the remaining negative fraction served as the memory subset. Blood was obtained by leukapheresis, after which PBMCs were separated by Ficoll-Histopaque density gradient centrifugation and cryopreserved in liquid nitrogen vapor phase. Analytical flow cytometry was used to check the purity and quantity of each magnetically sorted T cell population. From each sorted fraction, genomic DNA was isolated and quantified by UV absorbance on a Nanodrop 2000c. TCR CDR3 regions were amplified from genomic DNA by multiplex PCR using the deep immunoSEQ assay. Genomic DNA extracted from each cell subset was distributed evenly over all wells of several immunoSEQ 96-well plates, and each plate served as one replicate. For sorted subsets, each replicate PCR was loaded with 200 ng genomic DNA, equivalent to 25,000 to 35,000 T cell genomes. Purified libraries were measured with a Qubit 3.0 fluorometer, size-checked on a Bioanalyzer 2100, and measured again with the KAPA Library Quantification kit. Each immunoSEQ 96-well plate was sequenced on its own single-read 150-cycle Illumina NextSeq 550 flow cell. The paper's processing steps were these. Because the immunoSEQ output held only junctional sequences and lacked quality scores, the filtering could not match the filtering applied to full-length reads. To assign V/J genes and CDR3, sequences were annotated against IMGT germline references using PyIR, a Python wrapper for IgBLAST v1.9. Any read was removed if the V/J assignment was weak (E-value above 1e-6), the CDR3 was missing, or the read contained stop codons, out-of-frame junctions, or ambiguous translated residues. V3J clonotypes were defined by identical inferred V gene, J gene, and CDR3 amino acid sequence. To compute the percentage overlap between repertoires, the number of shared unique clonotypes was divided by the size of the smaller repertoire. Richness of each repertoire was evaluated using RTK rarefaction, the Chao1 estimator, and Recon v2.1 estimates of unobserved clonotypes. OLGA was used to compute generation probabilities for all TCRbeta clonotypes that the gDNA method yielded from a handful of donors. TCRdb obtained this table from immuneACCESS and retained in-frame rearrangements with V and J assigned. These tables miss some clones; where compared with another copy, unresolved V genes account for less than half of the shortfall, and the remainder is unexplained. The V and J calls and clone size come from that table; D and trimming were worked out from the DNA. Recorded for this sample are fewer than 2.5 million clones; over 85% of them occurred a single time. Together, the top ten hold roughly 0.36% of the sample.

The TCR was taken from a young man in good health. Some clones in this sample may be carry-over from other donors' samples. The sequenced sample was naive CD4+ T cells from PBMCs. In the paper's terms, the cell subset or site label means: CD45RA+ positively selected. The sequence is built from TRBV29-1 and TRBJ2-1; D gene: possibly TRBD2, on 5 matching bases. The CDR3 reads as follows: CSVEKASWGNEQFF. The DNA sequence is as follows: TGCAGCGTTGAAAAGGCTAGCTGGGGAAATGAGCAGTTCTTC.